The clone carrying this T cell receptor (beta chain) was seen repeatedly, ten times or more. Its specificity is unknown. The data were obtained in a study of T-cell memory formation after mild COVID-19. On the study more broadly: There were largely donor-specific TCR clusters.

One entry per CDR3 protein results from TCRdb running MiXCR on the 5' RACE reads. Of around 200,000 distinct CDR3 sequences listed, 10% are singletons. Germline-derived CDR1 and CDR2 are LGHNA and YSLEER. This CDR3 comprises 13 residues. Trimming pared 6 bases from V and 0 bases from J, leaving 8 bases between. Study-wide results and limits: The finding that pre-infection memory included some responding clones suggested that cross-reactive memory joined. Among clones contracting day 15 to 85, CD4/CD8 was balanced, whereas later expanders leaned CD4+. CM and EM subsets held most contracting CD4+ clones; EMRA held CD8+ ones.

V gene TRBV4-3 combines with J gene TRBJ1-1; tentative D call: TRBD1 (6 bases). This clonotype was sampled from a young man who had mild COVID-19 (a few samples of this study predate the infection). Cell type and time point are not known. Sequencing used PBMCs or a T cell subset sorted from them (not recorded which). CDR3 sequence reads: CASRRTVNTEAFF. Here the CDR3 DNA reads TGCGCCAGCAGGCGGACAGTGAACACTGAAGCTTTCTTT.